The clone carrying this T cell receptor (beta chain) was counted between two and nine times. The target antigen is unknown. The data were obtained in a study of T cells after yellow fever vaccination. Study context: SMART-Seq v4 Ultra Low Input handled preparation of low-cell-number fractions.

Points from the study as a whole: Booster sampling recovered most clones from primary vaccination (about 97% CD4, 88% CD8).

CDR3 length: 14 residues. V lost 0 bases and J lost 2, with 5 bases in between. The germline V gene encodes CDR1 SGHRS and CDR2 YFSETQ. UMIs and a universal primer site were added when TCR cDNA was made by 5'RACE template switching. Using its own MiXCR run on the 5' RACE reads, TCRdb lists one record per CDR3 protein. The table lists around 340,000 distinct CDR3 sequences, 8.7% of them singletons. Sequencing was performed on PBMCs, taken on the day of the first yellow fever vaccination. This chain uses TRBV5-1 with TRBJ2-2; D remains unclear. This receptor was taken from a man aged 18 to 35 who received the YFV17D yellow fever vaccine. As DNA, the CDR3 is TGCGCCAGCAGCTTGGTGATAAACACCGGGGAGCTGTTTTTT. Its translation: CASSLVINTGELFF.